This T cell receptor (beta chain) was sequenced for a study of human thymus T cells. General observations from the study: Gene usage for V and J segments appeared biased in thymic and blood repertoires.

The CDR3 runs 12 residues. CDR1 is SGHDT and CDR2 is YYEEEE in the germline V gene. Trimming cost V 3 bases and J 4 bases, with 7 bases left between them. Some clones are missing from TCRdb's copy, which holds only in-frame ones; the method was immunoSEQ multiplex PCR. This table has about 78,000 clones, just over 95% appearing once. About this clone: Its antigen is still unknown.

Corrective heart surgery yielded resections, and these provided the thymus tissue. The V gene is TRBV5-6, the J gene TRBJ1-2; D is unresolved. This clonotype originated in a boy under two years old with a congenital heart defect but otherwise immunologically healthy. Sequenced: thymus tissue. The CDR3 loop reads CASSWPFYGYTF. The CDR3 region has the DNA TGTGCCAGCAGCTGGCCGTTCTATGGCTACACCTTC.